This TCR beta chain was sequenced in a study of long-term antiretroviral therapy in people with HIV (dated by TCRdb to 2022 to 2024). For the wider study: Collection of the earliest samples took place about a decade ahead of the 2015 WHO recommendation for immediate ART, at a time when ART was typically delayed until CD4 counts fell. A retrospective serial study tested whether ART initiation and durable HIV suppression were associated with changes in peripheral blood TRB repertoire composition and diversity. A total of 150 to 200 cryopreserved PBMC samples were contributed to the cohort by 30 adults with confirmed HIV infection, with samples collected serially over a mean of 6 years (range 1-12). About a third of the roughly 30 participants with HIV were female. No cross-contamination during QIAcube processing was seen in test extractions of a monoclonal T-cell line run alongside 30 to 35 polyclonal samples. Results and caveats for the whole study, not just this receptor: Limited PBMC availability meant only the TCR beta chain was sequenced, without alpha chain pairing. Expanded TRB clones identified before ART initiation dominated the repertoire at all time points, although this dominance fluctuated and declined in many PLHIV after ART. Because cell numbers in pre-ART samples were limited, unsorted PBMC were profiled instead of sorted CD4+ and CD8+ T cells. A significant increase in TRB diversity was found to be associated with ART initiation, although TRB diversity was observed to remain significantly below that of transplant donor controls even after long-term ART. HIV repertoires had narrower CDR3 length ranges than controls, and the network structure suggested an antigen-experienced repertoire that shifted only slightly toward naive after ART. The samples were dated from 2004 to 2017, and the ART regimens that were used may be less effective than current ART regimens. Inferences about post-ART repertoire changes are limited because no data were available on ART adherence, viral resistance or therapy changes.

Participants were included only if at least one PBMC sample before ART initiation and at least two post-ART samples were available. All participants with HIV were treated in the United States of America. Before DNA extraction, cryopreserved samples containing roughly 1-10 million PBMC were thawed and washed. At the time of the earliest PBMC sample, participants with HIV were aged between roughly 20 and 60 years. Each participant contributed PBMC samples from 1-4 timepoints before ART initiation and 2-8 timepoints after ART initiation, with a median of 7 samples. Serial HIV viral load, CD4+ T-cell count, ART history and demographic data were obtained for every participant. Using a Qiagen kit on a QIAcube, genomic DNA was extracted from unsorted PBMC, with samples processed in batches of 12. Turning to this clone: This receptor's antigen is unknown. Per-base quality was not reported, and no clone a single base away is much larger than it.

The V end loses 0 bases and the J end loses 2 bases, and a stretch of 8 bases separates them. For CDR1 and CDR2, the germline V gene lists SGHDT and YYEEEE. The CDR3 covers 14 residues, taking in both the cysteine and the phenylalanine. The sequence is cut down to CDR3 DNA, 42 bases in frame from base 1. The immunoSEQ hsTCRB v3.0 assay was used at survey level resolution to sequence the TRB variable region. The targeted TRB sequencing depth was roughly 40,000-55,000 T-cell genomes per sample. Pooled TRB libraries were sequenced on an Illumina MiSeq with a v3 150-cycle kit. As for the original processing: Analysis of repertoires was carried out in R inside a reproducible Nextflow workflow spanning QC, data transformation and analysis. Custom analyses were implemented in LymphoSeq2, an R package for AIRR-Seq data exploration. A few samples that produced fewer than 5000 total TRB sequences were removed, so 188 HIV repertoires were analyzed. Of the roughly 180 retained HIV repertoires, roughly 61 were collected before and 129 after ART initiation. Repertoires were downsampled to 5000 TRB nucleotide sequences, with summary statistics averaged over 100 downsampling iterations. TRB sequences were retained for analysis only if CDR3 regions of at least seven amino acids were present. A Shannon entropy-derived clonality score and the Gini coefficient were used to measure diversity. In the repertoire networks, any two of the top 5000 CDR3 amino acid sequences were linked whenever the two sequences differed by an edit distance of one. For TRB CDR3 amino acid sequences, GLIPH2 was used to predict antigen specificity groups and MHC restriction. Known CMV, EBV, HIV or tissue antigen associations were flagged by matching CDR3 amino acid sequences against VDJdb and McPAS-TCR. Pre-ART, post-ART and control groups were compared with Wilcoxon signed-rank tests and Holm-Bonferroni correction. Held by TCRdb, this immuneACCESS table contains in-frame sequences only and omits some clones. Under half of the omission traces to an unresolved V gene where checked; the cause of the rest is unknown. The V and J calls and clone size are taken from that table; D and trimming were inferred from the DNA. This sample is represented by tens of thousands of clones; about 93% of them were singletons. The ten largest clones add up to roughly 4% of the sample.

The chain is made from TRBV5-6 and TRBJ1-1; TRBD1 is a weak D gene call, 5 bases matching. Sequenced here: unsorted PBMCs, sampled about 5.5 years after starting antiretroviral therapy. This TCR came from a woman aged 40-49 years with HIV. The nucleotide sequence is given as TGTGCCAGCAGCTTGGCTGGGGCCAACACTGAAGCTTTCTTT. It codes for CASSLAGANTEAFF.